This T cell receptor beta chain was obtained from a study of blood T cell repertoires in COVID-19. Study as a whole: The United States, Italy and Spain provided the acute and convalescent COVID-19 samples. T cells, B-cell-depleted T cells, or PBMCs provided the cDNA or gDNA that served as material.

The length of the CDR3 is 13 residues. Trimming removed 5 bases from V and 10 bases from J; junction bases left unmatched: 3. Germline lookup yields CDR1 SGHRS and CDR2 YFSETQ. Authors' data handling: Amplification of reference gene primers provided the estimated nucleated cell counts. Clones were read by immunoSEQ multiplex PCR, and TCRdb kept only the in-frame ones, dropping some. Clonal size and the V and J genes are those of that table, whereas D and trimming came from the DNA. The sample has approximately 100,000 clones, less than 85% seen once. The sequenced sample was peripheral blood. This receptor was obtained from a woman in her sixties with acute or convalescent COVID-19. The rearrangement links TRBV5-1 to TRBJ1-6; 10 nucleotides agree with TRBD1. The CDR3 nucleotides read TGCGCCAGCAGTGGGGACAGGGGATCACCCCTCCACTTT. Protein product: CASSGDRGSPLHF.